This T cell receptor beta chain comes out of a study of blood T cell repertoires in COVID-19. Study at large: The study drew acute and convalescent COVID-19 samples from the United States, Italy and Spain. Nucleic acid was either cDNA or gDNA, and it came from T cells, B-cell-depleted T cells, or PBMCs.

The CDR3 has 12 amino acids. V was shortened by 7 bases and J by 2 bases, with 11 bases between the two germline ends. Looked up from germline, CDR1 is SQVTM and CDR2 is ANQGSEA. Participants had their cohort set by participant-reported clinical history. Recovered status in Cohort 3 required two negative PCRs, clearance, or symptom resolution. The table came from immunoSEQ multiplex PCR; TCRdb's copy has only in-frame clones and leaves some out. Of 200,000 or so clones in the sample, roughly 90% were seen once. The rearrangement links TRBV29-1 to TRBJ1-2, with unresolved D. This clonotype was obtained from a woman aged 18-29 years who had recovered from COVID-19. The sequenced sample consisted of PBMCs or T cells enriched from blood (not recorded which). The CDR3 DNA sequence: TGCAGCGGCGGCGGCGGGAACTATGGCTACACCTTC. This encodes CSGGGGNYGYTF.